A single sample is the source of the 15 T cell receptor beta chains below, sequenced in a study of CD8 T cells in ankylosing spondylitis. One entry per CDR3 protein, called by TCRdb with MiXCR from the 5' RACE reads. The repertoire holds 30,000 to 40,000 distinct CDR3 sequences, with less than 4% as singletons. Sequencing input: blood, either unsorted or a sorted T cell fraction (not recorded which). The receptors shown here come from a male donor with ankylosing spondylitis or in good health (not recorded which).

There are many counts of this clonotype. The J gene is TRBJ2-1, the V gene TRBV9, with D maybe TRBD2 (6 bases). Per the germline V gene, CDR1 is SGDLS and CDR2 is YYNGEE. Trimming pared 0 bases from V and 0 bases from J, leaving 10 bases between. The CDR3 runs 16 residues. CDR3 DNA sequence: TGTGCCAGCAGCGTAGTTGGGGGGATCTCCTACAATGAGCAGTTCTTC. Its translation: CASSVVGGISYNEQFF.

At least ten counts were recorded for this clonotype. The J gene is TRBJ2-4, the V gene TRBV9; 14 bases fit TRBD2. Trimming cost V 4 bases and J 0 bases; bases outside gene matches: 6. The CDR3 sequence is 18 residues long. Germline V lookup: CDR1 SGDLS, CDR2 YYNGEE. CDR3 in amino acids: CASSPGLAGGLAKNIQYF. The DNA of the CDR3 is TGTGCCAGCAGCCCCGGACTAGCGGGAGGCCTAGCCAAAAACATTCAGTACTTC. The full variable domain, completed using reference TRBV9 and TRBJ2-4, is DSGVTQTPKHLITATGQRVTLRCSPRSGDLSVYWYQQSLDQGLQFLIQYYNGEERAKGNILERFSAQQFPDLHSELNLSSLELGDSALYFCASSPGLAGGLAKNIQYFGAGTRLSVL.

This clonotype occurred many times. The chain is built from TRBV9 and TRBJ2-5; 7 bases fit TRBD1. This CDR3 has 16 amino acids. The V and J ends lost 4 bases and 4 bases, in that order; junction bases with no gene match: 13. Germline V gives CDR1 SGDLS, CDR2 YYNGEE. The CDR3 is CASSYRDRSSPETQYF. CDR3 nucleotides: TGTGCCAGCAGCTACCGGGACAGATCTTCCCCAGAGACCCAGTACTTC.

This clonotype was counted many times. The CDR3, as DNA: TGTGCCAGCAGCGTAGATCAGGGGGCCGGCACCGGGGAGCTGTTTTTT. Its translation is CASSVDQGAGTGELFF. The V gene is TRBV9, the J gene TRBJ2-2; 8 nucleotides match TRBD1. Germline CDR1 SGDLS, CDR2 YYNGEE. V shed 0 bases and J 4 bases; nucleotides not matched to a gene: 5. The CDR3 loop spans 16 amino acids.

This clonotype was recorded many times. The chain couples TRBV9 to TRBJ2-2; the D gene is possibly TRBD2 (6 bases). V was clipped by 6 bases and J by 1 base, with 10 bases between them. CDR1 SGDLS and CDR2 YYNGEE come from the germline V gene. The CDR3 is 14 residues long. In DNA form, the CDR3 reads TGTGCCAGCAAGGCGGGAATGAACACCGGGGAGCTGTTTTTT. Protein sequence: CASKAGMNTGELFF.

This clonotype was recorded many times. The chain is built from TRBV9 and TRBJ2-3; D gene ambiguous. V gave up 4 bases and J gave up 1 base, with 4 bases separating them. There are 12 residues in the CDR3. In germline, CDR1 is SGDLS, CDR2 YYNGEE. Here the CDR3 reads CASSPGTDTQYF. CDR3 DNA sequence: TGTGCCAGCAGCCCTGGCACAGATACGCAGTATTTT.

This clonotype appeared many times. The V gene is TRBV9, the J gene TRBJ2-3; 9 nucleotides line up with TRBD2. Germline V gives CDR1 SGDLS, CDR2 YYNGEE. This CDR3 has 16 amino acids. V shed 5 bases and J 1 base; nucleotides not matched to a gene: 8. The CDR3 region is CASSPTTSGRTDTQYF. CDR3 nucleotides: TGTGCCAGCAGTCCTACTACTAGCGGGCGCACAGATACGCAGTATTTT.

This clonotype was observed at least ten times. The chain combines TRBV9 with TRBJ2-2; 7 bases align to TRBD1. Germline assignment: CDR1 SGDLS and CDR2 YYNGEE. The V segment lost 3 bases and the J segment 6 bases; nucleotides outside the gene matches: 8. CDR3 length: 15 residues. CDR3 sequence reads: CASSARQGAPGELFF. The DNA for the CDR3 is TGTGCCAGCAGCGCAAGACAGGGAGCGCCCGGGGAGCTGTTTTTT.

This clonotype was seen many times. The J gene is TRBJ2-1, the V gene TRBV9; 14 nucleotides line up with TRBD2. This CDR3 has 16 amino acids. Germline CDR1 SGDLS, CDR2 YYNGEE. V was clipped by 3 bases and J by 4 bases; unmatched bases: 3. The CDR3 nucleotides read TGTGCCAGCAGCGGCAGGACTAGCGGGAGGTACAATGAGCAGTTCTTC. Translation: CASSGRTSGRYNEQFF.

This clonotype was seen repeatedly, ten times or more. V and J are TRBV9 and TRBJ2-3; 8 bases are shared with TRBD2. The germline CDR1 and CDR2 sequences are SGDLS and YYNGEE. The CDR3 is made up of 15 amino acids. V shed 3 bases, J shed 3 bases, and the junction held 6 bases outside the gene matches. The CDR3 spells CASSAGGERTDTQYF. The CDR3 bases are TGTGCCAGCAGCGCGGGGGGGGAGAGAACAGATACGCAGTATTTT.

This clonotype was observed many times. The CDR3 sequence: CASSAQGWTEQFF. The DNA of the CDR3 is TGTGCCAGCAGCGCACAGGGGTGGACTGAGCAGTTCTTC. The V gene is TRBV9, the J gene TRBJ2-1, with 7 bases identical to TRBD1. CDR1 SGDLS and CDR2 YYNGEE come from the germline V gene. The CDR3 is made up of 13 amino acids. V shed 3 bases and J 9 bases; nucleotides not matched to a gene: 6.

About this clonotype: Just one base apart from a much larger clone, this may be a read error. The J gene is TRBJ2-2, the V gene TRBV9; 9 positions agree with TRBD2. Germline V gene lookup returns CDR1 SGDLS and CDR2 YYNGEE. The CDR3 loop spans 17 amino acids. The V gene end was trimmed by 4 bases and the J gene end by 5 bases; junction bases not matched to a gene: 12. The CDR3 spells CASSPRLAEVGTGELFF. Written as DNA, the CDR3 is TGTGCCAGCAGCCCGAGACTAGCGGAAGTGGGTACCGGGGAGCTGTTTTTT.

This clonotype came up many times. The chain carries TRBV9 and TRBJ2-5, with 9 bases fitting TRBD1. Germline CDR1 SGDLS, CDR2 YYNGEE. This CDR3 comprises 16 residues. Trimming removed 3 bases from V and 4 bases from J; junction bases left unmatched: 10. The CDR3 bases are TGTGCCAGCAGCGACCGGACAGGGGTAGGCCGAGAGACCCAGTACTTC. Amino acids: CASSDRTGVGRETQYF.

This clonotype has a count of ten or more. This chain connects TRBV9 to TRBJ2-1; D is ambiguous. Trimming left V 0 bases short and J 0 bases short, with 10 bases between. The CDR3 consists of 16 residues. Germline-derived CDR1 and CDR2 are SGDLS and YYNGEE. The CDR3 DNA reads as TGTGCCAGCAGCGTAGGTTCAGATAGCTCCTACAATGAGCAGTTCTTC. It encodes CASSVGSDSSYNEQFF.

Many counts were recorded for this clonotype. The chain links TRBV9 to TRBJ1-2; D is perhaps TRBD1 (6 bases). Germline CDR1 and CDR2: SGDLS and YYNGEE. The length of the CDR3 is 14 residues. The ends were cut back, 0 bases at V and 8 bases at J, with 14 bases in the middle. CDR3 sequence: CASSVGQGSWGYTF. CDR3 DNA: TGTGCCAGCAGCGTAGGGCAGGGGTCCTGGGGCTACACCTTC.